This T cell receptor beta chain appears in the sequencing data of a study of blood T cell repertoires in COVID-19. Study at large: Both acute and convalescent COVID-19 samples were obtained from the United States, Italy and Spain. Sample material is recorded as cDNA or gDNA derived from T cells, B-cell-depleted T cells, or PBMCs.

This table comes from immunoSEQ multiplex PCR, and its TCRdb copy is limited to in-frame clones, with some not included. The sample lists around 270,000 clones, about 89% occurring once. The germline V gene encodes CDR1 LNHDA and CDR2 SQIVND (reference sequence). The CDR3 runs to 14 residues. J gave up 2 bases and V 5 bases, and 3 bases lay outside the gene matches. The material sequenced was peripheral blood. This chain connects TRBV19 to TRBJ2-3; TRBD2 matches at 8 bases. The clonotype was recovered from a middle-aged man with acute or convalescent COVID-19. The CDR3 nucleotides read TGTGCCAGTAGTCGGGGGGGATACACAGATACGCAGTATTTT. Translation: CASSRGGYTDTQYF.